This T cell receptor (beta chain) comes out of a study of blood T cell repertoires in COVID-19. Turning to the study itself: Sources were T cells, B-cell-depleted T cells, or PBMCs; the material itself was cDNA or gDNA.

Authors' methods: Amplification of reference gene primers was used by the study to estimate nucleated cell counts. Profiled with immunoSEQ multiplex PCR; TCRdb holds only in-frame clones, not every one. The V and J calls and the clone size are those of that table, but D and trimming were determined from the DNA. This sample yields around 150,000 clones, of which over 65% are seen a single time; roughly 17% belongs to the top ten. This clone was observed a single time. Trimming pared 9 bases from V and 4 bases from J, leaving 14 bases between. Germline CDR1 and CDR2: SGHTS and YDEGEE. This CDR3 spans 13 amino acids.

The sequence was collected from a man in his fifties or sixties with acute or convalescent COVID-19. Sequencing was carried out using peripheral blood. The chain combines TRBV5-8 with TRBJ1-5; weak D call: TRBD1 (6 bases). CDR3 sequence: CATAFGTNQPQHF. CDR3 sequence (DNA): TGTGCCACCGCCTTTGGGACAAATCAGCCCCAGCATTTT.